Listed below are T cell receptor beta chains from one sample, sequenced in a study of blood T cells in healthy people across ages. TCRdb re-called the 5' RACE reads with MiXCR, one entry per CDR3 protein. The sample lists about 760,000 distinct CDR3 sequences, more than 20% seen once, with under 10% in the top ten. These data also formed part of another study, on T cells of mothers and their children.

The sequenced sample was blood. Source of these receptors: a boy aged 5-17 years in good health. The CDR3 runs from the conserved cysteine through the conserved F or W. Fields, in order: V gene, D gene, J gene, CDR3 protein. The D gene is left open where the match is weak.

>TRBV3-1|TRBD2|-
CASSRTSGGVSSYEQYF
>TRBV27|-|-
CASSLSPSGIPSYEQYF
>TRBV15|-|TRBJ2-5
CATSREKGEEQYF
>TRBV27|-|TRBJ2-1
CASSLSGYNERFF
>TRBV4-3|-|TRBJ2-7
CASSQARTSYEQYF
>TRBV29-1|TRBD2|TRBJ2-1
CSTILAAEWEQFF
>TRBV7-2|TRBD2|TRBJ2-1
CASSSSGGNNEQFF
>TRBV25-1|-|TRBJ2-7
CASSPGGGALSYEQYF
>TRBV19|-|TRBJ2-1
CASSMWPSEEQFF
>TRBV5-1|TRBD1|TRBJ1-2
CACSLGTGENYGYTF
>TRBV11-2|-|TRBJ1-4
CASSLGGGFNEKLFF
>TRBV4-1|TRBD1|TRBJ2-7
CASSQEPGQGPYEQYF
>TRBV5-6|-|TRBJ1-3
CASSLDGLNTIHF
>TRBV4-1|-|TRBJ1-1
CASSQEGRMNTEAFF
>TRBV5-5|TRBD1|TRBJ2-7
CASSSGQGATWGSYEQYF
>TRBV10-3|-|TRBJ2-3
CAIMGDTDTQYF
>TRBV3-1|-|TRBJ2-6
CASSQVPGANVLTF
>TRBV14|-|TRBJ2-1
CASSQESGGTYNEQFF
>TRBV5-1|-|TRBJ1-3
CASSFGDTIYF
>TRBV11-2|-|TRBJ2-5
CASSLGFSNGQYF
>TRBV29-1|TRBD1|TRBJ2-7
CSVGDRGLGSHEQYF
>TRBV28|-|TRBJ2-7
CASSEQGWYSF
>TRBV6-2/TRBV6-3|TRBD2|TRBJ2-5
CASSWTSGGIEETQYF
>TRBV6-1|TRBD1|TRBJ1-6
CASVRQGVNSPLHF
>TRBV12-5|TRBD1|TRBJ1-4
CASGLGTAATNEKLFF
>TRBV11-3|-|TRBJ2-6
CASTRPSGANVLTF
>TRBV6-2/TRBV6-3|-|TRBJ1-2
CASSDGLSAYGYTF
>TRBV9|-|TRBJ2-1
CASRPRIPGQKSSEYNEQFF
>TRBV20-1|TRBD2|TRBJ2-7
CSARDNPLVAGGYEQYF
>TRBV9|-|-
CASSQGSPYNEQFF
>TRBV12-3/TRBV12-4|-|TRBJ2-1
CASSAPLNEQFF
>TRBV7-2|-|TRBJ1-4
CASSLEGGIEKLFF
>TRBV5-1|-|TRBJ2-5
CASSLEGNQETQYF